The 27 T cell receptor beta chains below all came from one sample that was sequenced in a study of PD-1 blockade in mismatch repair-deficient tumors. Clones were read by immunoSEQ multiplex PCR, and TCRdb kept only the in-frame ones, dropping some. The table lists more than 90,000 clones, roughly 80% of them singletons, with 4% to 6% in the top ten. Material: peripheral blood, obtained 60 to 65 weeks after starting pembrolizumab. These receptors all stem from an adult with mismatch repair-deficient cancer.

The V and J genes are TRBV11-3 and TRBJ2-7; perhaps D is TRBD1 or TRBD2 (7 bases each). CDR3 length: 15 amino acids. CDR1 and CDR2 from the germline V gene are SGHNT and YENEEA. Trimming left V 5 bases short and J 5 bases short, with 19 bases between. The CDR3 here is CASSRRERGLDEQYF. CDR3 sequence (DNA): TGTGCCAGCAGCCGGCGGGAGAGGGGGCTGGACGAGCAGTACTTC.

CDR3 nucleotide sequence: TGTGCCAGCAGCGTAGTGGGGAACACCGGGGAGCTGTTTTTT. It codes for CASSVVGNTGELFF. V gene TRBV9 combines with J gene TRBJ2-2; D is unresolved. The V and J ends lost 0 bases and 1 base respectively, with 4 bases between them. The germline CDR1 and CDR2 sequences are SGDLS and YYNGEE. CDR3 length equals 14 residues.

This clone was detected once. The genes are TRBV9 and TRBJ2-5; 16 nucleotides align to TRBD2. The CDR3 length is 19 residues. The junction had 7 bases not matched to a gene; V was cut back by 2 bases and J by 0 bases. CDR1 and CDR2 (germline): SGDLS, YYNGEE. This CDR3 is CASSVNPGTSGRDQETQYF. The CDR3 coding sequence is TGTGCCAGCAGCGTTAATCCAGGGACTAGCGGGAGGGACCAAGAGACCCAGTACTTC.

Comments on this clone: At one boundary the junction diverges from the germline segment, which might be a read error. This chain joins TRBV29-1 and TRBJ2-1; the D gene is possibly TRBD2 (6 bases). This CDR3 spans 15 amino acids. Germline loops: CDR1 SQVTM, CDR2 ANQGSEA. The CDR3 DNA sequence: TGCAGCGTCGAAGAGCGGGCTGCGCTGGTAAATGAGCAGTTCTTC. Protein product: CSVEERAALVNEQFF.

The chain links TRBV6-1 to TRBJ1-2, with D unresolved. V was clipped by 7 bases and J by 8 bases, with 20 bases between them. Germline CDR1 reads MNHNS; CDR2 reads SASEGT. The CDR3 spans 14 residues. CDR3 loop: CASTRLGPSGGYTF. CDR3 bases: TGTGCCAGCACTCGGCTAGGGCCTTCTGGGGGCTACACCTTC.

The gene calls are TRBV5-5 and TRBJ1-5; D remains ambiguous. V dropped 1 base and J dropped 0 bases, with 8 bases sitting between them. This CDR3 region has 15 residues. The germline V gene encodes CDR1 SGHKS and CDR2 YYEKEE (reference sequence). CDR3 coding DNA: TGTGCCAGCAGCTTGCGGCGGGATAGCAATCAGCCCCAGCATTTT. The encoded protein is CASSLRRDSNQPQHF.

The chain carries TRBV27 and TRBJ2-7; D is possibly TRBD2 (6 bases). Germline V gene lookup returns CDR1 MNHEY and CDR2 SMNVEV (reference sequence). Trimming stripped 2 bases from V and 0 bases from J, with 11 bases between. The CDR3 runs 15 residues. The CDR3 protein is CASSLIGGYSYEQYF. CDR3 sequence (DNA): TGTGCCAGCAGTTTAATCGGGGGTTACTCCTACGAGCAGTACTTC.

J is TRBJ2-4 and V is TRBV5-4; maybe TRBD2 (7 bases). The V end lost 0 bases, the J end lost 6 bases, and 19 bases lay between the germline ends. CDR1 and CDR2 from the germline V gene are SGHNT and YYREEE (reference sequence). CDR3 length equals 17 residues. CDR3 amino acids: CASSLAKGGRDGNIQYF. For the CDR3, the DNA is TGTGCCAGCAGCTTGGCCAAGGGGGGGCGGGATGGAAACATTCAGTACTTC.

The DNA of the CDR3 is TGTGCCAGCAGTGATAACAGCCTGAACACTGAAGCTTTCTTT. It is translated as CASSDNSLNTEAFF. The chain links TRBV6-1 to TRBJ1-1; no clear D gene. The CDR3 loop spans 14 amino acids. CDR1 and CDR2 from the germline V gene are MNHNS and SASEGT. V shed 3 bases and J shed 0 bases, with 8 bases lying between them.

The V gene is TRBV10-3, the J gene TRBJ2-6; unclear D gene. V gave up 7 bases and J gave up 0 bases, with 16 bases separating them. Germline V gives CDR1 ENHRY, CDR2 SYGVKD. The CDR3 is 17 amino acids. CDR3 in DNA: TGTGCCATCAATGGTGGGTCCCTAGTCTCTGGGGCCAACGTCCTGACTTTC. This translates into CAINGGSLVSGANVLTF.

Concerning this clone: One end of the junction is discordant with germline, which a read error may explain. This sequence joins TRBV6-5 and TRBJ2-7; 9 nucleotides match TRBD1. This CDR3 is 13 amino acids long. Per germline, CDR1 MNHEY and CDR2 SVGAGI. The CDR3 DNA reads as TGTGCCATCAGTGGGACAGGGTCCTACGAGCAGTACTTC. Translated, it gives CAISGTGSYEQYF.

The CDR3 DNA reads TGTGCCAGTACTAAGGAGCGGGGAGGGGATACGCAGTATTTT. Translated, it gives CASTKERGGDTQYF. The chain carries TRBV19 and TRBJ2-3, with 7 bases aligning to TRBD2. Trimming cost V 7 bases and J 6 bases; bases outside gene matches: 10. CDR3 length: 14 amino acids. Germline loops: CDR1 LNHDA, CDR2 SQIVND (reference sequence).

Details on this clone: One junction end does not reproduce the germline sequence, and a read error may be involved. The rearrangement links TRBV7-9 to TRBJ2-2; weak D call: TRBD1 (6 bases). CDR1 is SEHNR and CDR2 is FQNEAQ in the germline V gene (reference sequence). CDR3 length: 15 residues. The CDR3 DNA reads as TGTGCCAGCAGGTTAGGACAGACGAACACCGGGGAGCTGTTTTTT. This encodes CASRLGQTNTGELFF.

The chain links TRBV18 to TRBJ1-1; TRBD1 matches 8 bases. V gave up 3 bases and J gave up 2 bases; unmatched junction bases: 5. This CDR3 is 15 amino acids long. Germline V gives CDR1 KGHSH, CDR2 LQKENI. CDR3 amino acids: CASSPPDRGNTEAFF. CDR3 coding DNA: TGTGCCAGCTCACCCCCAGACAGGGGTAACACTGAAGCTTTCTTT.

The rearrangement links TRBV19 to TRBJ1-2; no definite D call. The CDR3 contains 14 residues. The ends were cut back, 3 bases at V and 1 base at J, with 9 bases in the middle. CDR1 is LNHDA and CDR2 is SQIVND in the germline V gene (reference sequence). The DNA of the CDR3 is TGTGCCAGTAGTATTAGAGTCAGTAACTATGGCTACACCTTC. Amino acid sequence: CASSIRVSNYGYTF. The whole variable domain, remainder taken from reference TRBV19 and TRBJ1-2, is DGGITQSPKYLFRKEGQNVTLSCEQNLNHDAMYWYRQDPGQGLRLIYYSQIVNDFQKGDIAEGYSVSREKKESFPLTVTSAQKNPTAFYLCASSIRVSNYGYTFGSGTRLTVV.

J is TRBJ1-2 and V is TRBV10-1, with D possibly TRBD1 on 5 matching bases. The V end lost 0 bases, the J end lost 8 bases, and 10 bases lay between the germline ends. The CDR3 covers 13 residues. From germline, CDR1 is WNHNN and CDR2 SYGVQD (reference sequence). CDR3 in DNA: TGCGCCAGCAGTGAGTCGTTACGGGACGGCTACACCTTC. The encoded protein is CASSESLRDGYTF.

The CDR3 loop is CASSQNRGPYEQYF. Written as DNA, the CDR3 is TGTGCCAGCAGCCAAAACAGGGGGCCCTACGAGCAGTACTTC. The chain combines TRBV7-2 with TRBJ2-7, with 9 positions matching TRBD1. The CDR3 is 14 residues long. The V segment lost 5 bases and the J segment 2 bases; nucleotides outside the gene matches: 4. From germline, CDR1 is SGHTA and CDR2 FQGNSA.

The chain recombines TRBV27 with TRBJ2-6; 7 nucleotides align to TRBD1. Germline V gene sequence: CDR1 MNHEY, CDR2 SMNVEV (reference sequence). There are 18 residues in the CDR3. Germline trimming cut 4 bases from V and 8 bases from J; bases unmatched to any gene: 17. CDR3 protein: CASSSYRGLLSGTNVLTF. The CDR3 DNA sequence: TGTGCCAGCAGTTCCTACAGGGGTCTCCTCTCTGGAACCAACGTCCTGACTTTC.

V and J are TRBV6-1 and TRBJ2-1; 7 nucleotides line up with TRBD2. The CDR3 length is 14 residues. The ends lost 4 bases at V and 9 bases at J; junction bases unmatched: 9. Germline assignment: CDR1 MNHNS and CDR2 SASEGT. For the CDR3, the DNA is TGTGCCAGCAGTGGAGCGCGGGGGAGGCGTGAGCAGTTCTTC. As protein: CASSGARGRREQFF.

This chain links TRBV2 with TRBJ2-5; D perhaps matches TRBD1 (6 bases). Germline CDR1 reads SNHLY; CDR2 reads FYNNEI. The CDR3 runs 12 residues. V dropped 7 bases and J dropped 5 bases, with 11 bases sitting between them. The CDR3 is CASIQGGETQYF. For the CDR3, the DNA is TGTGCCAGCATACAGGGCGGGGAGACCCAGTACTTC.

This sequence joins TRBV10-3 and TRBJ2-2; D possibly corresponds to TRBD2 (5 bases). V lost 6 bases to trimming and J lost 6 bases, with 17 bases between them. The germline gives CDR1 ENHRY, CDR2 SYGVKD. This CDR3 region has 15 residues. As DNA, the CDR3 is TGTGCCATCAGGAGTCATGGGGAGTCGGCCGGGGAGCTGTTTTTT. Its translation is CAIRSHGESAGELFF.

V gene TRBV16 combines with J gene TRBJ2-7; the match to TRBD1 covers 11 bases. The CDR3 is 15 residues long. Unmatched junction bases numbered 8, after V lost 6 bases and J lost 4 bases. The germline CDR1 and CDR2 sequences are KGHSY and FQNENV. The CDR3 sequence is CASRPPRDRGYEQYF. The CDR3 DNA sequence: TGTGCCAGCAGACCCCCCCGGGACAGGGGGTACGAGCAGTACTTC.

The rearrangement joins TRBV19 to TRBJ1-2; D possibly corresponds to TRBD1 (5 bases). CDR1 is LNHDA and CDR2 is SQIVND in the germline V gene (reference sequence). V was clipped by 4 bases and J by 0 bases, with 12 bases between them. This CDR3 has 15 amino acids. The CDR3 sequence is CASSTRDGANYGYTF. The CDR3 DNA reads TGTGCCAGTAGTACCCGGGACGGAGCTAACTATGGCTACACCTTC.

The chain carries TRBV6-6 and TRBJ2-7; 7 nucleotides match TRBD1. V was pared by 4 bases and J by 6 bases, with 9 bases of the junction left unmatched. CDR1 is MNHNY and CDR2 is SVGAGI in the germline V gene (reference sequence). CDR3 length: 14 residues. The CDR3 DNA reads as TGTGCCAGCAGTTTACGAGACAGGGATGGCGAGCAGTACTTC. As protein: CASSLRDRDGEQYF.

The chain combines TRBV18 with TRBJ2-3, with unresolved D. Germline V gene lookup returns CDR1 KGHSH and CDR2 LQKENI. Trimming shortened V by 6 bases and J by 6 bases, and 13 bases separated the two germline ends. CDR3 length: 13 residues. The CDR3 DNA follows: TGTGCCAGCTCGCAGGAGCTGGGGGATACGCAGTATTTT. It specifies CASSQELGDTQYF.

The V call is TRBV14, the J call TRBJ1-4; 10 nucleotides match TRBD1. This CDR3 contains 16 residues. V gave up 0 bases and J gave up 8 bases; unmatched junction bases: 6. Germline V lookup: CDR1 SGHDN, CDR2 FVKESK. The CDR3 reads CASSQEDRGWREKLFF. The CDR3 nucleotides read TGTGCCAGCAGCCAAGAGGACAGGGGGTGGCGCGAAAAACTGTTTTTT.

The V call is TRBV5-4, the J call TRBJ1-4, with D perhaps TRBD1 (6 bases). Germline-derived CDR1 and CDR2 are SGHNT and YYREEE (reference sequence). V lost 4 bases and J 8 bases, leaving 15 bases between the germline ends. The CDR3 sequence is 14 residues long. For the CDR3, the DNA is TGTGCCAGCAGCAACAGGGCCGGGGAAGAAAAACTGTTTTTT. It is translated as CASSNRAGEEKLFF.